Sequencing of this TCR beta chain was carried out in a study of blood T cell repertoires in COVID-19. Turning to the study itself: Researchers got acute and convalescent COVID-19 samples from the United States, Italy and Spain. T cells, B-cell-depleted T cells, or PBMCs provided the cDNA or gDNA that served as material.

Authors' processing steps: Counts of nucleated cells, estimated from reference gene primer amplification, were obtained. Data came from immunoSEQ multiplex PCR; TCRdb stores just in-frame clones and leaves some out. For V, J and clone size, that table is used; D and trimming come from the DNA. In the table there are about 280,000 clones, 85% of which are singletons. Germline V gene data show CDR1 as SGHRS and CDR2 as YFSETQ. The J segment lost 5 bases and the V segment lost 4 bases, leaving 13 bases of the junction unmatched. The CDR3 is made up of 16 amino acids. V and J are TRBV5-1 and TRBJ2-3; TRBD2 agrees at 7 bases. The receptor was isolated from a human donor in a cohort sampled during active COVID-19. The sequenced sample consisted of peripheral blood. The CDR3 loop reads CASSITSAGSGDTQYF. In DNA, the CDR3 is TGCGCCAGCAGCATAACTAGCGCGGGCTCAGGAGATACGCAGTATTTT.